The T cell receptor (beta chain) described here comes from a study of immune evolution from preneoplasia to lung adenocarcinoma. The study's findings and limits: Clonality was highest in normal lung, lower in later-stage lesions apparently.

Generated by immunoSEQ multiplex PCR, the TCRdb table keeps only in-frame clones and is missing some. The sample includes about 8,600 clones, 75% to 90% seen only once; the top ten take approximately 8.6%. This clone was recorded only once. Its specificity is unknown. V shed 0 bases and J shed 5 bases, with 14 bases lying between them. The CDR3 is made up of 16 amino acids. Germline V gene data show CDR1 as SGDLS and CDR2 as YYNGEE. This clonotype was obtained from a donor of 70 years or more with lung adenocarcinoma. V gene TRBV9 combines with J gene TRBJ2-2; either TRBD1 or TRBD2 may supply D (5 bases each). Specimen: FFPE minimally invasive lung adenocarcinoma tissue. The CDR3 sequence is CASSVGGTTSTGELFF. The CDR3 nucleotides are TGTGCCAGCAGCGTAGGAGGGACGACGTCGACCGGGGAGCTGTTTTTT.